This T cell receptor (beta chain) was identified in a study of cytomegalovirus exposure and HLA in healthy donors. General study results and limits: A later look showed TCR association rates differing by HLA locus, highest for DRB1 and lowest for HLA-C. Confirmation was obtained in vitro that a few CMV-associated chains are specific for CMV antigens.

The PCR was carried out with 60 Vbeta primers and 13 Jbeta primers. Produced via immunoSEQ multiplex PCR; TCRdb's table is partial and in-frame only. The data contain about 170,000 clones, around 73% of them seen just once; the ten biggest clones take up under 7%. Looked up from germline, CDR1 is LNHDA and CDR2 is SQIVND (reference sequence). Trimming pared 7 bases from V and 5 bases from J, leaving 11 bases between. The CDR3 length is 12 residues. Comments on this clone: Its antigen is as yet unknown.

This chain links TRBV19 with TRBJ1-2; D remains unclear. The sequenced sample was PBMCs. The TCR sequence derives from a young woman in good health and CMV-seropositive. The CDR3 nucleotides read TGTGCCAGTATGGGCTCCCCATATGGCTACACCTTC. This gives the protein CASMGSPYGYTF.